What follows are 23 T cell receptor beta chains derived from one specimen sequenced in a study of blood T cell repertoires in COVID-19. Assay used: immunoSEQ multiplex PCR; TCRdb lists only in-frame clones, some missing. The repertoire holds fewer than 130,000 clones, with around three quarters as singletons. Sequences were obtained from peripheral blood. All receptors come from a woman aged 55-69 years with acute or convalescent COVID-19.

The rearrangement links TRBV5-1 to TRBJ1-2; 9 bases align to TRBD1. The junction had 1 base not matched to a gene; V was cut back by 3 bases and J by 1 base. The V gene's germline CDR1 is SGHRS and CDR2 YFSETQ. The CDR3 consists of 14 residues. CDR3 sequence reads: CASSSTGGNYGYTF. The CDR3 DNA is TGCGCCAGCAGCTCGACAGGGGGTAACTATGGCTACACCTTC.

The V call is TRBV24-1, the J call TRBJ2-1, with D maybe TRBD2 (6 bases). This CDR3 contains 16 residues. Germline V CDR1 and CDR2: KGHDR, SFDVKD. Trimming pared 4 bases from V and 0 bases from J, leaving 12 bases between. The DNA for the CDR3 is TGTGCCACCAGTGACCGTGTAGCGGCCTCCTACAATGAGCAGTTCTTC. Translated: CATSDRVAASYNEQFF.

For the CDR3, the DNA is TGTGCCAGCAGCTTAGCGAGGACAGGCGGCTACACCTTC. Its translation: CASSLARTGGYTF. The chain combines TRBV7-9 with TRBJ1-2; 7 bases match TRBD1. Germline CDR1 and CDR2: SEHNR and FQNEAQ (reference sequence). J lost 8 bases, V lost 0 bases, and 3 bases had no gene match. The CDR3 consists of 13 residues.

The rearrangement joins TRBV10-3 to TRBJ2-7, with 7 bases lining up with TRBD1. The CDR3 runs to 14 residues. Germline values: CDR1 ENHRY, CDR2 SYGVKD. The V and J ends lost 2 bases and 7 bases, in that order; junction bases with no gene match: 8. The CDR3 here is CAISEGQALEEQYF. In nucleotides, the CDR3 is TGTGCCATCAGTGAGGGACAGGCCTTGGAGGAGCAGTACTTC.

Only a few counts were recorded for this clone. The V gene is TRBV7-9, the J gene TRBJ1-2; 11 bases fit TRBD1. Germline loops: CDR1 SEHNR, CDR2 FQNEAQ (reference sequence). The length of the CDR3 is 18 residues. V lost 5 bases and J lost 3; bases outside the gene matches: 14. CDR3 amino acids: CASSGAGTGGTAYYGYTF. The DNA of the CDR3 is TGTGCCAGCAGCGGAGCCGGGACAGGGGGAACAGCTTACTATGGCTACACCTTC.

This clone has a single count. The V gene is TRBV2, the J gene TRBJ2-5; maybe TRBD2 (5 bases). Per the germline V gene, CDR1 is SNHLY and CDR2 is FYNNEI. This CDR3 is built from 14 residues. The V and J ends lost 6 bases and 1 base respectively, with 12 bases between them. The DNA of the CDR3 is TGTGCCAGCAGAACCCGCCGGGGCCAAGAGACCCAGTACTTC. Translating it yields CASRTRRGQETQYF.

CDR3 region: CASSLVPGISSGNTIYF. The CDR3 DNA reads as TGTGCCAGCAGCTTAGTTCCAGGGATAAGCTCTGGAAACACCATATATTTT. The rearrangement uses TRBV7-3 and TRBJ1-3, with a weak D call TRBD1 (5 bases). This CDR3 is built from 17 residues. Germline V gene data show CDR1 as SGHTA and CDR2 as FQGTGA. The ends were cut back, 2 bases at V and 0 bases at J, with 14 bases in the middle. The entire variable domain, with the rest obtained from reference TRBV7-3 and TRBJ1-3, is as follows: GAGVSQTPSNKVTEKGKYVELRCDPISGHTALYWYRQSLGQGPEFLIYFQGTGAADDSGLPNDRFFAVRPEGSVSTLKIQRTERGDSAVYLCASSLVPGISSGNTIYFGEGSWLTVV.

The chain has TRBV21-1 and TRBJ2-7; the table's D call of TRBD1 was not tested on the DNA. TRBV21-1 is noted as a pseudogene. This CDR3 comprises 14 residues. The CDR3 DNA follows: TGTGCCAGCCAGTCCGGGACAGGGTTCTACGAGCAGTACTTC. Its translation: CASQSGTGFYEQYF.

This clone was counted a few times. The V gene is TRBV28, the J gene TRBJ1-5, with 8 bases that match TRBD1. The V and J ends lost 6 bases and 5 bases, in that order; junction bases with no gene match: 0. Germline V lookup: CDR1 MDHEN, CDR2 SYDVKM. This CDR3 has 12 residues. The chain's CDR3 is CASRGQDQPQHF. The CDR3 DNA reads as TGTGCCAGCAGGGGACAGGATCAGCCCCAGCATTTT. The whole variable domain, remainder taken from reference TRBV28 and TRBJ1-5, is DVKVTQSSRYLVKRTGEKVFLECVQDMDHENMFWYRQDPGLGLRLIYFSYDVKMKEKGDIPEGYSVSREKKERFSLILESASTNQTSMYLCASRGQDQPQHFGDGTRLSIL.

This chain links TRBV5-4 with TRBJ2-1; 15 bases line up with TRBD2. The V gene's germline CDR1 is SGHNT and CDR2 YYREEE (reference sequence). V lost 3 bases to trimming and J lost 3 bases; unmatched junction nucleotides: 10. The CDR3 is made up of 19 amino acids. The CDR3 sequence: CASSSRTSGGASGYNEQFF. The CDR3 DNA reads TGTGCCAGCAGCTCGCGGACTAGCGGGGGGGCATCGGGCTACAATGAGCAGTTCTTC.

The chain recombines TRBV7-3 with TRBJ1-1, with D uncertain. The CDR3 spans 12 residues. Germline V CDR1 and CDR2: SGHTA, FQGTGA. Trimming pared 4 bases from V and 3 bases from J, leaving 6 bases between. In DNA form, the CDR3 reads TGTGCCAGCAGCTCGCGGGACACTGAAGCTTTCTTT. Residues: CASSSRDTEAFF.

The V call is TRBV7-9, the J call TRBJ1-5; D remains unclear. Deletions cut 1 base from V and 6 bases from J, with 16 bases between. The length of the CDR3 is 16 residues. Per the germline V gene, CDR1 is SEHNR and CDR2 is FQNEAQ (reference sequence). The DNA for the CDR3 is TGTGCCAGCAGCTTAGGTGCCGGGGAGGGAGGTCAGCCCCAGCATTTT. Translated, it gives CASSLGAGEGGQPQHF.

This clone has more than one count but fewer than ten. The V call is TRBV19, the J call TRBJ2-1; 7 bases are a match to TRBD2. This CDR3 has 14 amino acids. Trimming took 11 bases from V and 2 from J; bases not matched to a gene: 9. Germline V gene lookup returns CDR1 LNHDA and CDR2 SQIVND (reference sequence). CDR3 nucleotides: TGTGCCTCCGGGGGAGGGTTCACCTACAATGAGCAGTTCTTC. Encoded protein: CASGGGFTYNEQFF.

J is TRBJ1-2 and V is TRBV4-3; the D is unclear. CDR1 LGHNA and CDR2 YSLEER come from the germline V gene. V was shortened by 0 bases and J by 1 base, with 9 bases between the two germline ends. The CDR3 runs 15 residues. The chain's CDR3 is CASSQDSYLNYGYTF. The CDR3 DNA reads TGCGCCAGCAGCCAAGACAGTTATCTTAACTATGGCTACACCTTC.

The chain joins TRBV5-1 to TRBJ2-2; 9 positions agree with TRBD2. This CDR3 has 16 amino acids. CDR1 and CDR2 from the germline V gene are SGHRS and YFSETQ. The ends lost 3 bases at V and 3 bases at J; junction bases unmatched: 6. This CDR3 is CASSSLAGVDTGELFF. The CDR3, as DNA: TGCGCCAGCAGCTCCTTAGCGGGGGTGGACACCGGGGAGCTGTTTTTT.

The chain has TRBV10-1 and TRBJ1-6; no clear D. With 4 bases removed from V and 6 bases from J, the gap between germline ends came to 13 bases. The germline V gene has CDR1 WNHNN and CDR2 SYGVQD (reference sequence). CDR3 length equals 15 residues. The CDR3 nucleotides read TGCGCCAGCAGTGGGCCCCGGGGAGGTAATTCACCCCTCCACTTT. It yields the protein CASSGPRGGNSPLHF.

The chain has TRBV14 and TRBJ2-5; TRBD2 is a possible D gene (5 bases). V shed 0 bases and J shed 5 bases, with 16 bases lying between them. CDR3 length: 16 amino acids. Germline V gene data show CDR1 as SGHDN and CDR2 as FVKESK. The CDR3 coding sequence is TGTGCCAGCAGCCAAGATCTCTCACTAGTCGGCGAGACCCAGTACTTC. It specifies CASSQDLSLVGETQYF.

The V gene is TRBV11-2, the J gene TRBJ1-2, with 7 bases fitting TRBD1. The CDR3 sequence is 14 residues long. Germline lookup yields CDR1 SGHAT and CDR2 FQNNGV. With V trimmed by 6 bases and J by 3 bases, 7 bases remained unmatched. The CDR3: CASRLGGADYGYTF. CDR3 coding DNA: TGTGCCAGCAGACTAGGGGGCGCGGACTATGGCTACACCTTC.

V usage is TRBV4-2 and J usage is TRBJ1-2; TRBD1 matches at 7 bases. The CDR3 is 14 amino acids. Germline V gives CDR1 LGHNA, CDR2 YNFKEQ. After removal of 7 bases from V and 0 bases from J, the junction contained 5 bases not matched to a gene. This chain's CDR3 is CASTRQGTNYGYTF. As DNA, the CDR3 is TGTGCCAGCACCCGACAGGGCACTAACTATGGCTACACCTTC.

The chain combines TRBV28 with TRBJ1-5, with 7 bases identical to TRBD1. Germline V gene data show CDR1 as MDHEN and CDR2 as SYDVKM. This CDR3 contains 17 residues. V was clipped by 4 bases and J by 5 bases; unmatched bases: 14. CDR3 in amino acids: CASSSERRDSMDQPQHF. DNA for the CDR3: TGTGCCAGCAGTTCCGAACGTCGGGACAGTATGGATCAGCCCCAGCATTTT.

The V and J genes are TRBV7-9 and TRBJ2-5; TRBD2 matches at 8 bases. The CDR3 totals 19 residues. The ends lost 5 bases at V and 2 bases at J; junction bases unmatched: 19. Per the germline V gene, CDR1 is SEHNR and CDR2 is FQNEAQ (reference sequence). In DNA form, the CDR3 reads TGTGCCAGCAGCCAACGTCGCGGGGGGACCACGGGCCTACAAGAGACCCAGTACTTC. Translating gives CASSQRRGGTTGLQETQYF.

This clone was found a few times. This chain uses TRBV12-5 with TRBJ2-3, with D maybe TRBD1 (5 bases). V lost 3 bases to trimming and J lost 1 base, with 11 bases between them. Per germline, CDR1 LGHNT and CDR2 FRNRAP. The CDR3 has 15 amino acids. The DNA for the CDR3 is TGTGCTAGTGGTTTATCTGGGGCGCGCACAGATACGCAGTATTTT. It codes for CASGLSGARTDTQYF.

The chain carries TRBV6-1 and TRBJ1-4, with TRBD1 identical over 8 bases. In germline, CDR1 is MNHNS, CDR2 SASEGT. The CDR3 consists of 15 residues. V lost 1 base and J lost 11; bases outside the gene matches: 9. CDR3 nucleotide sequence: TGTGCCAGCAGTGAAGGGCCAGGGGGCATGGATAAACTGTTTTTT. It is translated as CASSEGPGGMDKLFF.